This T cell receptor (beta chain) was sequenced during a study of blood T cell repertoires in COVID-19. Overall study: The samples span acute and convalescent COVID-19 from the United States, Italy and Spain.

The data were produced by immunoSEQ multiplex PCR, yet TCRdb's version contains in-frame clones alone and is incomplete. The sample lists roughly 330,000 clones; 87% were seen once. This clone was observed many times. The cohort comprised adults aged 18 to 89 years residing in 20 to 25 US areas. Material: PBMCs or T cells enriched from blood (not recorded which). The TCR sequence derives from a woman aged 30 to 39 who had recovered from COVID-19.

In DNA, the CDR3 is TGTGCCAGCAGCGTAGGACAGATAAATGAGCAGTTCTTC. This codes for CASSVGQINEQFF. The chain uses TRBV9 and TRBJ2-1, with D possibly TRBD1 on 5 matching bases. V shed 0 bases and J shed 7 bases, with 8 bases lying between them. CDR3 length: 13 amino acids. From germline, CDR1 is SGDLS and CDR2 YYNGEE. Complete variable domain (other parts from reference TRBV9 and TRBJ2-1): DSGVTQTPKHLITATGQRVTLRCSPRSGDLSVYWYQQSLDQGLQFLIQYYNGEERAKGNILERFSAQQFPDLHSELNLSSLELGDSALYFCASSVGQINEQFFGPGTRLTVL.